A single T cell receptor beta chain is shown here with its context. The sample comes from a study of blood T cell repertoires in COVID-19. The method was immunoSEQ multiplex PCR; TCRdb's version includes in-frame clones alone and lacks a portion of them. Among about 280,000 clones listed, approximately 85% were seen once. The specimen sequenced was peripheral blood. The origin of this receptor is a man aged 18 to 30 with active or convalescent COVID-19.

CDR3 amino acids: CASGGPDTQYF. CDR3 bases: TGTGCCAGCGGGGGCCCAGATACGCAGTATTTT. The rearrangement joins TRBV6-5 to TRBJ2-3; D possibly corresponds to TRBD1 (6 bases). This CDR3 has 11 amino acids. Trimming left V 8 bases short and J 4 bases short, with 7 bases between. In germline, CDR1 is MNHEY, CDR2 SVGAGI.